This paragraph reports one T cell receptor (beta chain). The data are from a study of PD-L1 blockade in urothelial cancer. Background on the study: Blood analysis was done at 3 weeks (second dose) and 6 weeks after treatment began.

Per the germline V gene, CDR1 is LGHNT and CDR2 is FRNRAP. V lost 8 bases and J lost 0, with 7 bases in between. This CDR3 region has 12 residues. Indicated time point: peripheral blood 6 weeks after treatment start. The diagnosis in patients was locally advanced or metastatic urothelial carcinoma. Sequencing was performed with immunoSEQ multiplex PCR; in TCRdb, only in-frame clones are kept and a portion is missing. The sample carries 80,000 to 95,000 clones, 75% to 90% recorded once. The origin of this receptor is a man between 65 and 79 years old with urothelial cancer. The sample was PBMCs, taken around atezolizumab (anti-PD-L1) treatment. The J gene is TRBJ1-1, the V gene TRBV12-5; unclear D gene. CDR3 DNA sequence: TGTGCTAGTAGCTCGATGAACACTGAAGCTTTCTTT. It is translated as CASSSMNTEAFF.